This entry lists 30 T cell receptor beta chains sequenced from one sample in a study of regulatory T cells in long-lasting Graves disease. For TCR beta, libraries came from iRepertoire HTBI primers and Arm-PCR of CDR3 regions. One entry per CDR3 protein results from TCRdb running MiXCR on the multiplex PCR reads. The sample gives 400,000 to 450,000 distinct CDR3 sequences, less than 25% of which show up once; roughly 28% is in the top ten. The sample's time point: persistent/refractory GD, antithyroid drugs over 5 years with positive TRAb. RNA isolated from PBMCs was used to make the TCR library. The material sequenced was peripheral blood mononuclear cells (PBMCs), taken when the disease was refractory, from a patient treated with antithyroid drugs. These receptors were collected from a female donor with Graves disease.

This clonotype was counted at least ten times. The chain couples TRBV2 to TRBJ2-7; 7 positions agree with TRBD2. The CDR3 totals 13 residues. J was trimmed by 0 bases and V by 9 bases; bases with no gene match: 5. Germline CDR1 SNHLY, CDR2 FYNNEI. The CDR3 here is CARGGESSYEQYF. The CDR3 nucleotides read TGTGCCAGGGGGGGGGAGAGCTCCTACGAGCAGTACTTC.

The chain employs TRBV20-1 and TRBJ2-3; 10 bases line up with TRBD2. The CDR3 extends over 16 amino acids. The junction had 9 bases not matched to a gene; V was cut back by 2 bases and J by 4 bases. Germline CDR1 is DFQATT and CDR2 is SNEGSKA (reference sequence). CDR3 protein: CSARKASGRGSDTQYF. The CDR3 DNA sequence: TGCAGTGCTAGAAAGGCTAGCGGGAGAGGTTCAGATACGCAGTATTTT.

This clonotype has ten or more counts. The chain uses TRBV3-1 and TRBJ1-5; the D is unclear. Germline CDR1 LGHDT, CDR2 YNNKEL (reference sequence). V lost 6 bases and J 3 bases, leaving 12 bases between the germline ends. The CDR3 runs to 14 residues. DNA for the CDR3: TGTGCCAGCAGTCTCGGACGGATCAATCAGCCCCAGCATTTT. Translated: CASSLGRINQPQHF. The full variable domain, completed using reference TRBV3-1 and TRBJ1-5, is DTAVSQTPKYLVTQMGNDKSIKCEQNLGHDTMYWYKQDSKKFLKIMFSYNNKELIINETVPNRFSPKSPDKAHLNLHINSLELGDSAVYFCASSLGRINQPQHFGDGTRLSIL.

V and J are TRBV15 and TRBJ2-7; weak D call: TRBD1 (6 bases). CDR3 size: 16 residues. Trimming took off 0 bases at V and 2 bases at J, with 14 bases between the two ends. Germline lookup yields CDR1 LNHNV and CDR2 YYDKDF (reference sequence). This chain's CDR3 is CATSRDHTGRTYEQYF. In DNA, the CDR3 is TGTGCCACCAGCAGAGATCACACAGGGAGAACCTACGAGCAGTACTTC.

This clonotype has only a few counts. The chain couples TRBV19 to TRBJ2-7; D possibly matches TRBD1 or TRBD2 (6 bases each). From germline, CDR1 is LNHDA and CDR2 SQIVND (reference sequence). This CDR3 has 14 amino acids. V shed 5 bases and J shed 7 bases, with 18 bases lying between them. In DNA form, the CDR3 reads TGTGCCAGTAGTCCCGTGACGGGGGCTGGTGAGCAGTACTTC. This sequence encodes CASSPVTGAGEQYF.

This clonotype was picked up many times. The J gene is TRBJ2-7, the V gene TRBV20-1, with 7 bases identical to TRBD1. Germline V lookup: CDR1 DFQATT, CDR2 SNEGSKA (reference sequence). V lost 3 bases, J lost 2 bases, and 4 bases stayed unmatched. The CDR3 has 13 amino acids. The DNA of the CDR3 is TGCAGTGCTAGCCGGGACAGACCCTACGAGCAGTACTTC. Protein: CSASRDRPYEQYF.

In this sample, this clonotype turned up a few times. In DNA form, the CDR3 reads TGTGCCAGCAGCGGAACAGGAGGTTTGAGCACTGAAGCTTTCTTT. It yields the protein CASSGTGGLSTEAFF. The chain couples TRBV9 to TRBJ1-1, with D tentatively TRBD1 (5 bases). Per the germline V gene, CDR1 is SGDLS and CDR2 is YYNGEE. V was cut by 3 bases and J by 4 bases, with 16 bases left in between. This CDR3 has 15 residues.

CDR3 DNA sequence: TGCGCCAGCAGCGGGGACAGGGTTGACGCTGAAGCTTTCTTT. Amino acids: CASSGDRVDAEAFF. J is TRBJ1-1 and V is TRBV5-1; 9 positions agree with TRBD1. The ends lost 4 bases at V and 6 bases at J; junction bases unmatched: 7. From germline, CDR1 is SGHRS and CDR2 YFSETQ. The CDR3 extends over 14 amino acids.

This clonotype has ten or more counts. This chain links TRBV28 with TRBJ1-1; D gene unclear. The CDR3 length is 13 residues. Trimming shortened V by 3 bases and J by 0 bases, and 5 bases separated the two germline ends. Per germline, CDR1 MDHEN and CDR2 SYDVKM. The CDR3 spells CASSFTMNTEAFF. CDR3 DNA: TGTGCCAGCAGTTTCACCATGAACACTGAAGCTTTCTTT.

This clonotype came up a few times. The rearrangement uses TRBV2 and TRBJ1-1; D is perhaps TRBD1 (5 bases). This CDR3 has 13 residues. Per germline, CDR1 SNHLY and CDR2 FYNNEI. V lost 7 bases and J 5 bases, leaving 14 bases between the germline ends. This CDR3 reads CASTGGGVTEAFF. The CDR3 region has the DNA TGTGCCAGCACCGGGGGTGGTGTTACTGAAGCTTTCTTT.

About this clonotype itself: A much larger clone is a single base away; this may be a read error. The CDR3 region has the DNA TGTGCCAGCAGCTCCGGGATTCAGTACGAGCAGTACTTC. As protein: CASSSGIQYEQYF. V gene TRBV2 combines with J gene TRBJ2-7; possible D gene TRBD2, 5 bases. Per the germline V gene, CDR1 is SNHLY and CDR2 is FYNNEI. Trimming removed 6 bases at V and 4 bases at J, with 13 bases between. CDR3 length: 13 amino acids.

This clonotype has just a few counts. This chain joins TRBV9 and TRBJ1-2; D gene ambiguous. V lost 0 bases and J 8 bases, leaving 14 bases between the germline ends. CDR3 length: 14 amino acids. The germline gives CDR1 SGDLS, CDR2 YYNGEE. CDR3 nucleotides: TGTGCCAGCAGCGTAGGTAAAGGGCAACAAGGCTACACCTTC. The encoded protein is CASSVGKGQQGYTF. Combining the CDR3 with reference TRBV9 and TRBJ1-2 gives the whole variable domain DSGVTQTPKHLITATGQRVTLRCSPRSGDLSVYWYQQSLDQGLQFLIQYYNGEERAKGNILERFSAQQFPDLHSELNLSSLELGDSALYFCASSVGKGQQGYTFGSGTRLTVV.

The chain links TRBV19 to TRBJ1-3; tentatively, D is TRBD1 (5 bases). Trimming left V 6 bases short and J 0 bases short, with 12 bases between. The CDR3 totals 15 residues. CDR1 and CDR2 from the germline V gene are LNHDA and SQIVND (reference sequence). DNA for the CDR3: TGTGCCAGTAGCCAACAGGACACCTCTGGAAACACCATATATTTT. It is translated as CASSQQDTSGNTIYF.

The rearrangement uses TRBV24-1 and TRBJ2-1; 9 bases map to TRBD2. V lost 4 bases and J lost 6; bases outside the gene matches: 6. The V gene's germline CDR1 is KGHDR and CDR2 SFDVKD. The CDR3 has 15 amino acids. Here the CDR3 DNA reads TGTGCCACCAGTGAGCCTGGCGGGGGGGCCAATGAGCAGTTCTTC. Translating it yields CATSEPGGGANEQFF.

This clonotype has just a few counts. CDR3 loop: CATSRGNSGIAETQYF. DNA of the CDR3: TGTGCCACCAGCAGGGGTAATAGCGGGATTGCAGAGACCCAGTACTTC. This chain links TRBV15 with TRBJ2-5; 8 positions match TRBD2. V lost 3 bases, J lost 4 bases, and 10 bases stayed unmatched. This CDR3 comprises 16 residues. CDR1 and CDR2 (germline): LNHNV, YYDKDF (reference sequence).

This clonotype was recorded a few times. The chain combines TRBV7-2 with TRBJ2-7; D perhaps matches TRBD1 (6 bases). The CDR3 consists of 15 residues. Germline CDR1 and CDR2: SGHTA and FQGNSA. V was shortened by 1 base and J by 3 bases, with 13 bases between the two germline ends. The CDR3 region is CASSLEQGVFYEQYF. DNA of the CDR3: TGTGCCAGCAGCTTAGAACAGGGTGTTTTCTACGAGCAGTACTTC.

This clonotype was observed many times. The chain recombines TRBV27 with TRBJ2-5, with TRBD1 identical over 7 bases. Germline V gene sequence: CDR1 MNHEY, CDR2 SMNVEV (reference sequence). The CDR3 is made up of 13 amino acids. J was trimmed by 0 bases and V by 8 bases; bases with no gene match: 3. CDR3 loop: CASWDSHQETQYF. The CDR3 DNA follows: TGTGCCAGCTGGGACAGTCACCAAGAGACCCAGTACTTC.

This clonotype was seen more than once but under ten times. This rearrangement joins TRBV12-3 or TRBV12-4 to TRBJ1-2; D not certain. This CDR3 region has 11 residues. V was pared by 6 bases and J by 6 bases, with 8 bases between. The CDR3 protein is CASRKQHGYTF. The CDR3 region has the DNA TGTGCCAGCAGAAAACAGCATGGCTACACCTTC.

This clonotype occurred a few times. The V and J genes are TRBV30 and TRBJ1-6, with D maybe TRBD1 (5 bases). Germline lookup yields CDR1 GTSNPN and CDR2 SVGIG (reference sequence). This CDR3 spans 13 amino acids. The germline V and J ends were trimmed by 4 bases and 7 bases, with 11 bases remaining between them. The CDR3 sequence is CAWNVGVNSPLHF. CDR3 bases: TGTGCCTGGAATGTGGGGGTAAATTCACCCCTCCACTTT.

The J gene is TRBJ1-1, the V gene TRBV7-2; D remains ambiguous. This CDR3 has 15 residues. Trimming removed 1 base from V and 0 bases from J, with 9 bases in between. Germline assignment: CDR1 SGHTA and CDR2 FQGNSA. In DNA, the CDR3 is TGTGCCAGCAGCTTAGGTTGGACGGTGAACACTGAAGCTTTCTTT. Translated, it gives CASSLGWTVNTEAFF.

V usage is TRBV30 and J usage is TRBJ2-3; tentative D call: TRBD1 (5 bases). The germline gives CDR1 GTSNPN, CDR2 SVGIG (reference sequence). The CDR3 has 10 residues. Between the trimmed V and J ends, which lost 1 base and 9 bases, there was a span of 5 bases. CDR3 bases: TGTGCCTGGAGTGAGGGGACGCAGTATTTT. Amino acid sequence: CAWSEGTQYF.

Many counts were recorded for this clonotype. DNA of the CDR3: TGTGCCAGCAGTTACTTCGGGACAGTCGGTGAAAAACTGTTTTTT. Translated: CASSYFGTVGEKLFF. V is TRBV6-9 and J is TRBJ1-4, with 7 bases lining up with TRBD1. V lost 3 bases to trimming and J lost 7 bases; unmatched junction nucleotides: 8. Per the germline V gene, CDR1 is MNHGY and CDR2 is SVAAGI. The CDR3 contains 15 residues.

Many counts were recorded for this clonotype. DNA of the CDR3: TGTGCCAGCAGTGAAGGTATCCGCTCCTACGAGCAGTACTTC. Translated: CASSEGIRSYEQYF. The rearrangement joins TRBV2 to TRBJ2-7; D is unresolved. The CDR3 is 14 amino acids. From germline, CDR1 is SNHLY and CDR2 FYNNEI. Trimming cost V 1 base and J 0 bases, with 7 bases left between them.

This clonotype was counted a few times. This chain links TRBV19 with TRBJ2-5; 9 bases agree with TRBD2. CDR1 LNHDA and CDR2 SQIVND come from the germline V gene (reference sequence). The CDR3 runs to 23 residues. V was clipped by 5 bases and J by 0 bases; unmatched bases: 28. CDR3 bases: TGTGCCAGTAGTGCCCAAGGGGGAGTAAGTCGGACTAGCGCAAATCCGTACCAAGAGACCCAGTACTTC. Amino acid sequence: CASSAQGGVSRTSANPYQETQYF.

This chain connects TRBV2 to TRBJ2-3; 9 bases match TRBD1. Per germline, CDR1 SNHLY and CDR2 FYNNEI. This CDR3 is built from 14 residues. V lost 7 bases, J lost 2 bases, and 4 bases stayed unmatched. The CDR3 loop is CASKDRGNTDTQYF. CDR3 DNA sequence: TGTGCCAGCAAGGACAGGGGAAACACAGATACGCAGTATTTT.

The chain employs TRBV2 and TRBJ2-5, with 9 positions matching TRBD1. Trimming at V came to 6 bases and at J to 2 bases, leaving 1 base not matched to a gene. Germline-derived CDR1 and CDR2 are SNHLY and FYNNEI. The CDR3 covers 13 residues. The CDR3 DNA follows: TGTGCCAGCAGGGGGACAGGGCAAGAGACCCAGTACTTC. Protein product: CASRGTGQETQYF.

In this sample, this clonotype turned up many times. The rearrangement links TRBV6-5 to TRBJ1-5; D may be TRBD1 (5 bases). Germline CDR1 reads MNHEY; CDR2 reads SVGAGI. Trimming took 4 bases from V and 7 from J, leaving 11 bases between them. The CDR3 has 13 amino acids. CDR3 protein: CASSLGHNQPQHF. In DNA form, the CDR3 reads TGTGCCAGCAGTTTAGGACATAACCAGCCCCAGCATTTT.

This clonotype was seen only a few times. The chain joins TRBV5-6 to TRBJ1-2; D gene unclear. This CDR3 is 15 amino acids long. Trimming took off 7 bases at V and 7 bases at J, with 23 bases between the two ends. Germline-derived CDR1 and CDR2 are SGHDT and YYEEEE. The CDR3 loop is CASYEDVDGRGGYTF. CDR3 nucleotide sequence: TGTGCCAGCTACGAGGACGTCGATGGAAGAGGTGGCTACACCTTC. The whole variable domain, remainder taken from reference TRBV5-6 and TRBJ1-2, is DAGVTQSPTHLIKTRGQQVTLRCSPKSGHDTVSWYQQALGQGPQFIFQYYEEEERQRGNFPDRFSGHQFPNYSSELNVNALLLGDSALYLCASYEDVDGRGGYTFGSGTRLTVV.

To note about this clonotype: A much larger clone lies a single base off, so this may be a read error. The chain carries TRBV12-3 or TRBV12-4 and TRBJ2-7; possibly TRBD1 or TRBD2 for D (5 bases each). The CDR3 contains 16 residues. Trimming removed 6 bases from V and 0 bases from J, with 18 bases in between. The CDR3 spells CASSQVRGRYSYEQYF. The DNA for the CDR3 is TGTGCCAGCAGCCAAGTCCGGGGCAGGTACTCCTACGAGCAGTACTTC.

This clonotype appeared a few times. The rearrangement joins TRBV24-1 to TRBJ2-7; D remains unclear. This CDR3 is 11 amino acids long. Trimming took 5 bases from V and 5 from J, leaving 6 bases between them. Germline CDR1 reads KGHDR; CDR2 reads SFDVKD. This CDR3 is CATSVKDEQYF. As DNA, the CDR3 is TGTGCCACCAGTGTAAAGGACGAGCAGTACTTC.